A selection of T cell receptor beta chains follows, all from one sample in a study of CD8+ T cells in alopecia areata. The table came from immunoSEQ multiplex PCR; TCRdb's copy has only in-frame clones and leaves some out. The sample lists about 180,000 clones; about 51% were seen once. The sequencing used CD8+ T cells sorted from blood, collected at week 52, from a patient treated with tofacitinib. The source of these receptors is a human donor with alopecia areata. Both conserved end residues are part of each CDR3. Fields, in order: V gene, CDR3 length, J gene, D gene, CDR3 DNA, CDR3 protein. D genes are given only for firm matches.

V gene: TRBV5-1
CDR3 length: 17
J gene: TRBJ2-7
D gene: -
CDR3 DNA: TGCGCCAGCAGCGTACCGGGACCCCAGGACGCCCCCTACGAGCAGTACTTC
CDR3 protein: CASSVPGPQDAPYEQYF

V gene: TRBV7-3
CDR3 length: 12
J gene: TRBJ2-5
D gene: -
CDR3 DNA: TGTGCCAGCAGCCAAGCAACCGAGACCCAGTACTTC
CDR3 protein: CASSQATETQYF

V gene: TRBV15
CDR3 length: 15
J gene: TRBJ2-7
D gene: -
CDR3 DNA: TGTGCCACCAGCAGAGATCTGGGGGATCCAGACGAGCAGTACTTC
CDR3 protein: CATSRDLGDPDEQYF

V gene: TRBV15
CDR3 length: 11
J gene: TRBJ2-1
D gene: -
CDR3 DNA: TGTGCCACCCGTGGTAGGGATGAGCAGTTCTTC
CDR3 protein: CATRGRDEQFF

V gene: TRBV30
CDR3 length: 13
J gene: TRBJ1-5
D gene: TRBD1
CDR3 DNA: TGTGCCTGGGGGACAGATAGCAATCAGCCCCAGCATTTT
CDR3 protein: CAWGTDSNQPQHF

V gene: TRBV9
CDR3 length: 14
J gene: TRBJ2-1
D gene: -
CDR3 DNA: TGTGCCAGCAGCGTAGATGGGAGGAACAATGAGCAGTTCTTC
CDR3 protein: CASSVDGRNNEQFF

V gene: TRBV12-5
CDR3 length: 15
J gene: TRBJ2-7
D gene: -
CDR3 DNA: TGTGCTAGTGGTTTGGTACCGGGCAGAACCTACGAGCAGTACTTC
CDR3 protein: CASGLVPGRTYEQYF

V gene: TRBV28
CDR3 length: 15
J gene: TRBJ1-2
D gene: TRBD1
CDR3 DNA: TGTGCCAGCAGTTTGCCAGGGACAGTCAACTATGGCTACACCTTC
CDR3 protein: CASSLPGTVNYGYTF

V gene: TRBV5-1
CDR3 length: 13
J gene: TRBJ1-1
D gene: -
CDR3 DNA: TGCGCCAGCAGCTTTACAGTAAACACTGAAGCTTTCTTT
CDR3 protein: CASSFTVNTEAFF

V gene: TRBV25-1
CDR3 length: 16
J gene: TRBJ2-7
D gene: -
CDR3 DNA: TGTGCCAGCAGTGAATATGGGGGGTCCCCAGGGCACGAGCAGTACTTC
CDR3 protein: CASSEYGGSPGHEQYF

V gene: TRBV9
CDR3 length: 12
J gene: TRBJ2-7
D gene: -
CDR3 DNA: TGTGCCAGCAGCGATGACAAGAACGAGCAGTACTTC
CDR3 protein: CASSDDKNEQYF

V gene: TRBV5-1
CDR3 length: 15
J gene: TRBJ2-7
D gene: -
CDR3 DNA: TGCGCCAGCAGCTTGGCTGTGTCAGGGATCTACGAGCAGTACTTC
CDR3 protein: CASSLAVSGIYEQYF

V gene: TRBV5-6
CDR3 length: 14
J gene: TRBJ2-1
D gene: -
CDR3 DNA: TGTGCCAGCAGCTTGCAGGGGCCTTACAATGAGCAGTTCTTC
CDR3 protein: CASSLQGPYNEQFF

V gene: TRBV30
CDR3 length: 13
J gene: TRBJ1-2
D gene: -
CDR3 DNA: TGTGCCTGGGGCCTTTGGGGGAAGGATGGCTACACCTTC
CDR3 protein: CAWGLWGKDGYTF

V gene: TRBV18
CDR3 length: 16
J gene: TRBJ1-6
D gene: TRBD1
CDR3 DNA: TGTGCCAGCTCGCTCAAATCAACAGGGGACGGTTCACCCCTCCACTTT
CDR3 protein: CASSLKSTGDGSPLHF

V gene: TRBV6-1
CDR3 length: 18
J gene: TRBJ1-4
D gene: -
CDR3 DNA: TGTGCCAGCAGTGAAATCGTGACCCAGAGTTCAACTAATGAAAAACTGTTTTTT
CDR3 protein: CASSEIVTQSSTNEKLFF

V gene: TRBV5-1
CDR3 length: 19
J gene: TRBJ1-6
D gene: -
CDR3 DNA: TGCGCCAGCAGCTCGCAGGTCCGGGATTTCCCGCTATTCGGCTCACCCCTCCACTTT
CDR3 protein: CASSSQVRDFPLFGSPLHF